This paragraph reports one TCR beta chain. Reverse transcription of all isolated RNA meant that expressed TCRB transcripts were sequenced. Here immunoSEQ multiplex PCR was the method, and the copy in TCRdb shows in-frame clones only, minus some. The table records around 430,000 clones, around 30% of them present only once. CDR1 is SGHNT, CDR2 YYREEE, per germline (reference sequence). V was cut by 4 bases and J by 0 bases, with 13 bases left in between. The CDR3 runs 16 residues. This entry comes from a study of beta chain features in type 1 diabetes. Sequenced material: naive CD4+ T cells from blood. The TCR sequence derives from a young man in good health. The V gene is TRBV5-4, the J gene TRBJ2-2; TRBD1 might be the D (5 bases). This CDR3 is CASSQGPRANTGELFF. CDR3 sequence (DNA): TGTGCCAGCAGCCAGGGCCCCCGGGCGAACACCGGGGAGCTGTTTTTT.